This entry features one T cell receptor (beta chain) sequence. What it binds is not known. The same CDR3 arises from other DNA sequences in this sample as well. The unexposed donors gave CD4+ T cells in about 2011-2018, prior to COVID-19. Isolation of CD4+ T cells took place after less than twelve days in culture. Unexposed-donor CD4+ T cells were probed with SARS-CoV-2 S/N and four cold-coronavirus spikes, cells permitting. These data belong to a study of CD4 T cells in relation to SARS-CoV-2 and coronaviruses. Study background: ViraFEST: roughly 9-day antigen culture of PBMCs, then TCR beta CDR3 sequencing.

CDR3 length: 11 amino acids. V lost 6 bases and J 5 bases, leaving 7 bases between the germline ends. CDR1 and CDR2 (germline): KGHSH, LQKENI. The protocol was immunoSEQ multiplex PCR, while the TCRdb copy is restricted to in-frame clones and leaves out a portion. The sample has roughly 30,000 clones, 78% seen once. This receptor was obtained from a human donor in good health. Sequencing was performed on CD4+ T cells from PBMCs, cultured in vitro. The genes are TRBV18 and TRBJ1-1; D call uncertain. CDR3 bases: TGTGCCAGCTCGCCGGGTACTGAAGCTTTCTTT. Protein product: CASSPGTEAFF.